This is a list of T cell receptor beta chains from one sample in a study of blood T cell repertoires in COVID-19. Method: immunoSEQ multiplex PCR; TCRdb's copy keeps in-frame clones and lacks some. The sample yields 25,000 to 30,000 clones, approximately 91% seen once. The sample was peripheral blood. The receptors shown here come from a man aged 70 or older with active COVID-19. Each CDR3 is given with its conserved first and last residue. The order of the fields is D gene, clone size, J gene, V gene, CDR3 protein, CDR3 DNA. A D gene is named only where the DNA matches it firmly. Size values are once, few and many counts, or a class for expanded clones, and some rows have none.

>.|.|TRBJ1-3|TRBV4-2
CASSQDARGAGTGNTIYF
TGTGCCAGCAGCCAAGATGCAAGGGGCGCCGGAACTGGAAACACCATATATTTT
>TRBD2|once|TRBJ2-2|TRBV5-5
CASSSLAGGGTGELFF
TGTGCCAGCAGCTCACTAGCGGGGGGCGGGACCGGGGAGCTGTTTTTT
>.|.|TRBJ2-3|TRBV3-1/TRBV3-2
CASSQVESGTDTQYF
TGTGCCAGCAGCCAAGTTGAGAGCGGCACAGATACGCAGTATTTT
>TRBD1|.|TRBJ1-3|TRBV5-1
CASSLGQGFSGNTIYF
TGCGCCAGCAGCTTGGGACAGGGCTTCTCTGGAAACACCATATATTTT
>TRBD1|.|TRBJ1-1|TRBV28
CASRKDRVTDTEAFF
TGTGCCAGCAGAAAGGACAGGGTCACTGACACTGAAGCTTTCTTT
>TRBD2|.|TRBJ2-2|TRBV3-1/TRBV3-2
CASSQLAGGGELFF
TGTGCCAGCAGCCAACTAGCGGGGGGCGGGGAGCTGTTTTTT
>TRBD1|.|TRBJ2-3|TRBV9
CASSPTRTGGTDTQYF
TGTGCCAGCAGCCCCACCCGGACAGGGGGCACAGATACGCAGTATTTT
>.|.|TRBJ2-7|TRBV21-1
CASSKTGRTGNGEQYF
TGTGCCAGCAGCAAAACGGGGAGGACAGGTAACGGCGAGCAGTACTTC
>.|.|TRBJ1-2|TRBV28
CASSLGGDRSYTF
TGTGCCAGCAGTTTAGGGGGGGACCGGAGCTACACCTTC
>.|.|TRBJ2-1|TRBV9
CASSVEALLGGEQFF
TGTGCCAGCAGCGTAGAAGCCCTATTAGGGGGTGAGCAGTTCTTC
>TRBD2|.|TRBJ2-3|TRBV23-1
CASSQGERGDTQYF
TGCGCCAGCAGTCAGGGGGAGCGGGGAGATACGCAGTATTTT
>TRBD2|.|TRBJ2-3|TRBV6-5
CASSYRGLADTDTQYF
TGTGCCAGCAGTTACAGGGGCCTAGCGGACACAGATACGCAGTATTTT